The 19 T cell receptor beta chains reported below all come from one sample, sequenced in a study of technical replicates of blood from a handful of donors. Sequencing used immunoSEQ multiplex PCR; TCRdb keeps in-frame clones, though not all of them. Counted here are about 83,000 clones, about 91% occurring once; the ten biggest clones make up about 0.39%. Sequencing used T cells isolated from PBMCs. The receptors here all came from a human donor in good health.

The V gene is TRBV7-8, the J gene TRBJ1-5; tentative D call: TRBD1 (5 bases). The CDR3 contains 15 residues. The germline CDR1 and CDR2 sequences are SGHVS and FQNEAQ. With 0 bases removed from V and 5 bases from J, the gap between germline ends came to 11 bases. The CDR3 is CASSLAATVHQPQHF. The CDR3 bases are TGTGCCAGCAGCTTAGCGGCGACAGTCCATCAGCCCCAGCATTTT.

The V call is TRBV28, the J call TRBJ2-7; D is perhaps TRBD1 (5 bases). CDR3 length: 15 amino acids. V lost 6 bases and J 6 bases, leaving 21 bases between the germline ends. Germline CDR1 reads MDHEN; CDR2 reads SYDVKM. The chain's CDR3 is CASSLPQGHSGEQYF. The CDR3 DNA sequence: TGTGCCAGCAGCCTACCCCAGGGTCACTCAGGCGAGCAGTACTTC.

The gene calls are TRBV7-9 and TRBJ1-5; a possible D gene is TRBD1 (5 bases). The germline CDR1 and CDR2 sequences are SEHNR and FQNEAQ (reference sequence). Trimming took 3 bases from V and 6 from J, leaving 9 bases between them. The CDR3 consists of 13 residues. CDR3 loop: CASSLTVSQPQHF. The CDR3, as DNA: TGTGCCAGCAGCTTGACAGTAAGTCAGCCCCAGCATTTT. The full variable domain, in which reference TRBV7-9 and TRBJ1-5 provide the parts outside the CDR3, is DTGVSQNPRHKITKRGQNVTFRCDPISEHNRLYWYRQTLGQGPEFLTYFQNEAQLEKSRLLSDRFSAERPKGSFSTLEIQRTEQGDSAMYLCASSLTVSQPQHFGDGTRLSIL.

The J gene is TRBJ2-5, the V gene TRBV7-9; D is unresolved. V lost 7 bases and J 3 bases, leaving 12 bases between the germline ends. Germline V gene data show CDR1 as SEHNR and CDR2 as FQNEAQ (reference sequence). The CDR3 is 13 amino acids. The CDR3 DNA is TGTGCCAGCAAACCAGGTCTGGAAGAGACCCAGTACTTC. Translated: CASKPGLEETQYF.

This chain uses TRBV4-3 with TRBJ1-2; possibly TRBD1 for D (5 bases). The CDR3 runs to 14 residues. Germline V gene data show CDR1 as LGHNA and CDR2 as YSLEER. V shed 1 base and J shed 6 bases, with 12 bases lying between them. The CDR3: CASSQVSPGDGYTF. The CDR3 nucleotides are TGCGCCAGCAGCCAAGTGTCCCCGGGGGATGGCTACACCTTC.

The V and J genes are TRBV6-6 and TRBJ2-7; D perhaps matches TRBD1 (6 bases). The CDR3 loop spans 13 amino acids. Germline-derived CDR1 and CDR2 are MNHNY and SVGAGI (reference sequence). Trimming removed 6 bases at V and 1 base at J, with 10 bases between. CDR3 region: CASSLDRSYEQYF. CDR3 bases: TGTGCCAGCAGCTTAGACAGGTCCTACGAGCAGTACTTC.

Written as DNA, the CDR3 is TGCAGCGTTGGCGGGATGAGCTACGAGCAGTACTTC. Translation: CSVGGMSYEQYF. This chain joins TRBV29-1 and TRBJ2-7; D is perhaps TRBD2 (6 bases). The CDR3 runs to 12 residues. The V end was cut by 4 bases, the J end by 3 bases, with 10 bases between. The germline V gene encodes CDR1 SQVTM and CDR2 ANQGSEA.

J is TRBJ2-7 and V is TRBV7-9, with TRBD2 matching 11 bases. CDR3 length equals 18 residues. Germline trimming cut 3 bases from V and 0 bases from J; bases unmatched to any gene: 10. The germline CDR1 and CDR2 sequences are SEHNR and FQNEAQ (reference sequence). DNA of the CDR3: TGTGCCAGCAGCTTGGGACTAGCGGTGAAACAAGGCTCCTACGAGCAGTACTTC. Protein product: CASSLGLAVKQGSYEQYF.

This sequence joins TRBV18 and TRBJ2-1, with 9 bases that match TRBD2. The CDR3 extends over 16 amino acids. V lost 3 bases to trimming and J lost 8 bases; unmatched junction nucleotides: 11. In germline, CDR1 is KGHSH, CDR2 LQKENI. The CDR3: CASSPLRTSDTHEQFF. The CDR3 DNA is TGTGCCAGCTCACCCCTTAGGACTAGCGATACACATGAGCAGTTCTTC.

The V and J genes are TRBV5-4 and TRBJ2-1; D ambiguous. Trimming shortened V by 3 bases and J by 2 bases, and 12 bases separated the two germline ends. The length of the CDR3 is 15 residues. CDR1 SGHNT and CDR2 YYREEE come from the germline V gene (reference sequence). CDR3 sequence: CASSSLDLTYNEQFF. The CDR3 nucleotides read TGTGCCAGCAGCTCACTCGATTTAACCTACAATGAGCAGTTCTTC.

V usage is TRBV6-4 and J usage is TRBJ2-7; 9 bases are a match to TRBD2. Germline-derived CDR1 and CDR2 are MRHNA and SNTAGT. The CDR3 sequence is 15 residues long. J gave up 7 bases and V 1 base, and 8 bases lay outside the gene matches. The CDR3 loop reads CASSDLVAGVAEQYF. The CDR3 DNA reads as TGTGCCAGCAGTGACTTGGTAGCGGGAGTAGCTGAGCAGTACTTC.

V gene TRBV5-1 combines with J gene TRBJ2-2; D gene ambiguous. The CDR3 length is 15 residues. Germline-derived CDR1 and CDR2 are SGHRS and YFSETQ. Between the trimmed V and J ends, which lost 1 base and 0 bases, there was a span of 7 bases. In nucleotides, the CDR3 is TGCGCCAGCAGCTTGCTAGGTCCGAACACCGGGGAGCTGTTTTTT. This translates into CASSLLGPNTGELFF.

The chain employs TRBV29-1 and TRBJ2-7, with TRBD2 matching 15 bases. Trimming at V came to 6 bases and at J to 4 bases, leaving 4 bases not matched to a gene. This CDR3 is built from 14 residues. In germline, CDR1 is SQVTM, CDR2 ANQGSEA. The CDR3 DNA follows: TGCAGCGTGGGACTAGCGGGAGGTTTATACGAGCAGTACTTC. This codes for CSVGLAGGLYEQYF.

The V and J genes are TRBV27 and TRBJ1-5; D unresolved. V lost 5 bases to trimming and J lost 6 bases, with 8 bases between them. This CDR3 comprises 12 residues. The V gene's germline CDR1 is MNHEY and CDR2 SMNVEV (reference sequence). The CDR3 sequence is CASSDKSQPQHF. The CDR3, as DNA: TGTGCCAGCAGTGACAAGAGTCAGCCCCAGCATTTT.

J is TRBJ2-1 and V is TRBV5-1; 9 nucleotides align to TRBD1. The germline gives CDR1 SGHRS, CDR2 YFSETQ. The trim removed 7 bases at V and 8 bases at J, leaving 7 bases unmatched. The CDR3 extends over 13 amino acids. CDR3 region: CASGPGQGHEQFF. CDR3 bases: TGCGCCAGCGGACCGGGACAGGGCCATGAGCAGTTCTTC.

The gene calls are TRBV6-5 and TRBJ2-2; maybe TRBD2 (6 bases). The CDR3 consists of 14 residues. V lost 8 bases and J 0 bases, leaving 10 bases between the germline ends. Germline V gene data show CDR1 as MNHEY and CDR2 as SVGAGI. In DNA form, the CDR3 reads TGTGCCAGCCGGCGGGGCGCGAACACCGGGGAGCTGTTTTTT. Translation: CASRRGANTGELFF.

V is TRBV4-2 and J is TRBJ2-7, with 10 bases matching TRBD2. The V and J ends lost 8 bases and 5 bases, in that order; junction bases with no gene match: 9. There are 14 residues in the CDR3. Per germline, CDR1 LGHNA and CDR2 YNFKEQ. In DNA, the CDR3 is TGTGCCAGCCGTGTAGCGGGAGGTATCGACGAGCAGTACTTC. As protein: CASRVAGGIDEQYF.

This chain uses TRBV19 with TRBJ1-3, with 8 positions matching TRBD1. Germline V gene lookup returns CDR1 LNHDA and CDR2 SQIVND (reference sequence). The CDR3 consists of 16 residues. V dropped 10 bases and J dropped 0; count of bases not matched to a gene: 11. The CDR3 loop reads CATQSQGAFSGNTIYF. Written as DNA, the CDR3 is TGTGCCACCCAAAGTCAGGGGGCTTTCTCTGGAAACACCATATATTTT.

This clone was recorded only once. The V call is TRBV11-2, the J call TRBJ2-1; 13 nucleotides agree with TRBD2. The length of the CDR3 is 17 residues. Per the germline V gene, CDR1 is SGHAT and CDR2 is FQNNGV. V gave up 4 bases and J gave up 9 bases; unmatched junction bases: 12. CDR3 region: CASSSPSARLAGGEQFF. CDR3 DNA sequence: TGTGCCAGCAGCTCTCCCTCAGCCAGACTAGCGGGAGGTGAGCAGTTCTTC.